This TCR beta chain was recovered during a study of T cells in Graves' hyperthyroidism and ophthalmopathy (dated by TCRdb to between 2018 and 2021). Turning to the overall study: Peripheral blood was sampled at the time of initial diagnosis, prior to any treatment. To identify distinguishing TCR V-J signatures, a discovery cohort of 90 to 100 patients was used, comprising 40 to 45 with Graves' ophthalmopathy and 57 with stable Graves' hyperthyroidism. An independent validation cohort of around 19 hyperthyroidism patients and about 15 patients who later progressed to ophthalmopathy tested prospective prediction of ophthalmopathy. The 75 to 100 discovery patients were divided at random into training and test sets in a 7:3 ratio. The study also compared thyroid tissue and blood T-cell repertoires from 6 or 7 Graves' hyperthyroidism patients. After sampling, hyperthyroidism patients received methimazole starting at 30 mg daily, and ophthalmopathy patients received high-dose intravenous methylprednisolone. According to the paper, TCR Vbeta CDR3 sequencing was carried out on 135 peripheral blood samples, which came from 40 to 45 ophthalmopathy, approximately 78 hyperthyroidism and about 17 progressor patients.

Hyperthyroidism patients were newly diagnosed, with disease duration under 2 months, and aged 18 to 65 years. Exclusion was applied to patients with uncontrolled infections, other autoimmune diseases, pregnancy or lactation. Clinical symptoms, serum thyroxine and TRAb, thyroid ultrasound, and orbital computed tomography formed the basis for the diagnoses. For progressor patients, blood was drawn at the first diagnosis of hyperthyroidism, before any ophthalmopathy symptoms had appeared. Ficoll-Paque density gradient centrifugation was used to isolate PBMCs from around 10 ml of fresh peripheral blood. Progressor patients were initially diagnosed with Graves' hyperthyroidism and developed ophthalmopathy during follow-up. Total RNA was extracted with Trizol reagent, and quality was checked on an Agilent 2100 Bioanalyzer. There are 17 amino acids in the CDR3, from cysteine to phenylalanine inclusive. Of all the DNA, just the CDR3 is kept, 51 bases in frame from base 1. V and J are trimmed by 2 bases and 1 base, and the gene matches miss 10 bases of the junction. CDR1 and CDR2, per the germline V gene, are SGHAT and FQNNGV.

With regard to this clonotype: Its antigen is unknown. No much larger clonotype is one base removed from it; base qualities were not supplied.

Study-wide conclusions, independent of this receptor: Ophthalmopathy was separated from stable hyperthyroidism by a 13 V-J signature model, with about 86% sensitivity and roughly 84% specificity obtained in cross-validation and 80%/75% obtained in testing. Sample size was not statistically predetermined, and investigators were not blinded to group allocation. During validation, the model predicted progression to ophthalmopathy a median of approximately 6.5 months ahead of onset, with 70.59% sensitivity and more than 72% specificity. Blood samples also contained most of the expanded thyroid clonotypes (frequency above 0.001), which suggests that blood repertoires may reflect thyroid immune responses.

The TCR beta CDR3 regions were amplified from RNA transcripts. The first round of RT-PCR for the TCR CDR3 was performed with the HTBI primer set and the Qiagen OneStep RT-PCR kit. Libraries were constructed in a second round of multiplex PCR, after which size selection and purification were carried out. Libraries were sequenced paired-end with 100 bp reads on an Illumina HiSeq2000. The source study handled its data this way. Raw data were processed with SOAPnuke, discarding reads with adapters, uncalled bases, mean Phred below 15, or no exact constant-primer or identifier match. High-quality paired reads were merged using COPE v1.2.5, and each unique nucleotide sequence was defined as a clonotype. MiTCR v1.1 was used to align clonotypes to the IMGT TRBV, TRBD and TRBJ reference segments. The analysis included only V-J combinations with a frequency above 0.0001, which together covered 98% to 99.2% of the repertoires. A TCS score was defined as the ratio between F50 (clonal expansion) and ExV (chaos), using BLOSUM62-based TCRdist between CDR3 peptides within each V-J. Welch's t-statistics and random forest reduced 500 to 550 V-J features to roughly 13, which were used in a naive Bayes classifier (R e1071). The raw public reads went through TCRdb reprocessing: fastp at Q25, MiXCR clone calling, in-frame beta chains kept. Each entry merges the rows of one CDR3 protein and shows their most common DNA and genes. What appears here as the V and J calls and clone size reflects TCRdb's work, not the paper's. The sample profile shows over 250,000 distinct CDR3 sequences; 20% to 30% of them were found once. Jointly, the top ten make up approximately 30% of the sample.

Sequenced sample: blood. This TCR was sampled from a man in his forties with Graves' hyperthyroidism that later progressed to Graves' ophthalmopathy. The sequence joins TRBV11-2 to TRBJ2-5, with 7 bases in between that match TRBD2. The DNA sequence follows: TGTGCCAGCAGCTTAATTCGGACTAGAGGCGCCCAAGAGACCCAGTACTTC. Its protein product is CASSLIRTRGAQETQYF.